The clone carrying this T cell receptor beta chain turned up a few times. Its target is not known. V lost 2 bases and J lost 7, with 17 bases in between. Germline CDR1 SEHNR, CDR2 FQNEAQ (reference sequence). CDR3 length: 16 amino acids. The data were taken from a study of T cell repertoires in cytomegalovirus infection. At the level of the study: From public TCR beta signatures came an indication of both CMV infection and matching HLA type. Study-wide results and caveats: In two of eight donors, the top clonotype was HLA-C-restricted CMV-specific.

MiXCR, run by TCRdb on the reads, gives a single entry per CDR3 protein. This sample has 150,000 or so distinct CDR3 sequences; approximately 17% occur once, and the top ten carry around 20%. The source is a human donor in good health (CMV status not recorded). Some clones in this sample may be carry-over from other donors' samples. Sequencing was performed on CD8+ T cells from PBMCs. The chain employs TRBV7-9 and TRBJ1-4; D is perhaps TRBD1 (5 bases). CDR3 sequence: CASSLNQWQGGEKLFF. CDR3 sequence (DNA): TGTGCCAGCAGCTTAAATCAATGGCAGGGCGGTGAAAAACTGTTTTTT.